This record looks at one T cell receptor beta chain sequence and its context. Its specificity is not known. Among the roughly 110 subjects of the validation cohort, separate from the roughly 600-subject first cohort, were the donors. This specimen comes from a study of cytomegalovirus exposure and HLA in healthy donors. Only in-frame clones appear in the TCRdb table, and some are missing; sequencing was by immunoSEQ multiplex PCR. Of a few hundred thousand clones in the sample, around 86% were seen once. V shed 7 bases, J shed 5 bases, and the junction held 9 bases outside the gene matches. Germline V CDR1 and CDR2: SGDLS, YYNGEE. The CDR3 loop spans 15 amino acids. Study-wide findings and caveats: Across donors, most TCRs were seen rarely, yet some public ones were widespread. About 150 TCR beta chains were listed as cytomegalovirus-associated. First-cohort TCR clusters were later found to tend to co-occur in the 130 or so validation repertoires.

This receptor was taken from a woman under 30 in good health and CMV-seronegative. Sequences were obtained from PBMCs. V usage is TRBV9 and J usage is TRBJ2-5; 12 nucleotides agree with TRBD2. The CDR3 DNA sequence: TGTGCCAGCTCTCCGACTAGCGGGAGACGGGAGACCCAGTACTTC. Translated, it gives CASSPTSGRRETQYF.